The next 21 T cell receptor beta chains were all read from a single sample in a study of T cell changes during pregnancy in multiple sclerosis. Only in-frame clones appear in the TCRdb table, and some are missing; sequencing was by immunoSEQ multiplex PCR. The sample carries around 73,000 clones, roughly 92% recorded once. Sequenced here: peripheral blood, sampled in the third trimester of pregnancy. Receptors were obtained from a female donor in good health, enrolled as a control in a pregnancy study.

This chain uses TRBV6-5 with TRBJ2-7, with a weak D call TRBD2 (7 bases). The CDR3 contains 15 residues. V was pared by 5 bases and J by 0 bases, with 14 bases between. The germline gives CDR1 MNHEY, CDR2 SVGAGI. The CDR3 spells CASSHREGGSYEQYF. The CDR3 DNA follows: TGTGCCAGCAGTCACAGGGAGGGAGGCTCCTACGAGCAGTACTTC.

This clone was picked up one time. V gene TRBV7-8 combines with J gene TRBJ2-5, with 12 positions matching TRBD2. Germline-derived CDR1 and CDR2 are SGHVS and FQNEAQ. The CDR3 runs to 17 residues. V shed 3 bases and J 1 base; nucleotides not matched to a gene: 6. The CDR3 bases are TGTGCCAGCAGCTTGGGGCCTAGCGGGGGGGCCCAAGAGACCCAGTACTTC. It specifies CASSLGPSGGAQETQYF.

This clone has a single count. The rearrangement links TRBV5-1 to TRBJ2-1; 8 bases agree with TRBD2. The germline V gene has CDR1 SGHRS and CDR2 YFSETQ. The V and J ends lost 3 bases and 3 bases, in that order; junction bases with no gene match: 5. CDR3 length equals 15 residues. The CDR3 is CASSSLTSGYNEQFF. CDR3 in DNA: TGCGCCAGCAGCTCGTTAACTAGCGGCTACAATGAGCAGTTCTTC.

The chain combines TRBV19 with TRBJ2-1, with D unresolved. The V gene lost 3 bases and the J gene lost 3 bases, with 12 bases spanning the gap. There are 15 residues in the CDR3. Germline loops: CDR1 LNHDA, CDR2 SQIVND (reference sequence). This chain's CDR3 is CASSISRSGYNEQFF. Here the CDR3 DNA reads TGTGCCAGTAGTATTTCAAGGTCAGGCTACAATGAGCAGTTCTTC.

This chain connects TRBV18 to TRBJ2-7; 10 nucleotides align to TRBD1. Germline trimming cut 5 bases from V and 3 bases from J; bases unmatched to any gene: 10. The CDR3 is 16 amino acids. Germline lookup yields CDR1 KGHSH and CDR2 LQKENI. Here the CDR3 DNA reads TGTGCCAGCTCATCCCGACAGGGGGCAGGGGGCTACGAGCAGTACTTC. It yields the protein CASSSRQGAGGYEQYF.

This chain links TRBV30 with TRBJ1-3; tentative D call: TRBD1 (5 bases). The CDR3 loop spans 16 amino acids. From germline, CDR1 is GTSNPN and CDR2 SVGIG (reference sequence). V shed 0 bases and J shed 1 base, with 13 bases lying between them. CDR3 in amino acids: CAWSVGGVWSGNTIYF. CDR3 sequence (DNA): TGTGCCTGGAGTGTAGGAGGGGTATGGTCTGGAAACACCATATATTTT.

The chain carries TRBV29-1 and TRBJ1-2; the D is unclear. The length of the CDR3 is 13 residues. Germline CDR1 reads SQVTM; CDR2 reads ANQGSEA. With 6 bases removed from V and 2 bases from J, the gap between germline ends came to 13 bases. Written as DNA, the CDR3 is TGCAGCGTAACTTCGAATCGGAACTATGGCTACACCTTC. The encoded protein is CSVTSNRNYGYTF. Based on the CDR3 plus reference TRBV29-1 and TRBJ1-2, the full variable domain is SAVISQKPSRDICQRGTSLTIQCQVDSQVTMMFWYRQQPGQSLTLIATANQGSEATYESGFVIDKFPISRPNLTFSTLTVSNMSPEDSSIYLCSVTSNRNYGYTFGSGTRLTVV.

The genes are TRBV19 and TRBJ2-7, with 8 bases identical to TRBD1. Germline values: CDR1 LNHDA, CDR2 SQIVND (reference sequence). V was pared by 4 bases and J by 7 bases, with 6 bases of the junction left unmatched. The CDR3 consists of 13 residues. The DNA for the CDR3 is TGTGCCAGTAGTACCGGACAGGGAACTGAGCAGTACTTC. Translated, it gives CASSTGQGTEQYF.

The CDR3 DNA follows: TGCACCAGCAGCCGACTAGCGGGCACAGATACGCAGTATTTT. Translation: CTSSRLAGTDTQYF. V gene TRBV1 combines with J gene TRBJ2-3; the D call TRBD2 from the table was never checked on the DNA. TRBV1 constitutes a pseudogene. The CDR3 extends over 14 amino acids.

The chain is built from TRBV7-9 and TRBJ2-1, with TRBD2 matching over 11 bases. Looked up from germline, CDR1 is SEHNR and CDR2 is FQNEAQ (reference sequence). The CDR3 is 16 residues long. The trim removed 4 bases at V and 10 bases at J, leaving 12 bases unmatched. The CDR3 DNA is TGTGCCAGCAGCTCCCCCCCGGGACTAGCGGATCTGGAGCAGTTCTTC. Translated: CASSSPPGLADLEQFF.

The CDR3, as DNA: TGTGCCAGCAGCTTAGCGGTAGCGGGAGGGCCGGGGGAGCAGTACTTC. Its protein is CASSLAVAGGPGEQYF. V is TRBV11-2 and J is TRBJ2-7, with 11 bases that match TRBD2. The CDR3 is made up of 16 amino acids. The germline V gene encodes CDR1 SGHAT and CDR2 FQNNGV. V lost 1 base to trimming and J lost 7 bases; unmatched junction nucleotides: 9.

V and J are TRBV28 and TRBJ2-3; TRBD2 might be the D (7 bases). V gave up 6 bases and J gave up 5 bases, with 15 bases separating them. The CDR3 extends over 14 amino acids. CDR1 and CDR2 (germline): MDHEN, SYDVKM. The CDR3 is CASRPRGAEDTQYF. As DNA, the CDR3 is TGTGCCAGCAGGCCTCGGGGGGCGGAAGATACGCAGTATTTT.

The chain has TRBV11-2 and TRBJ2-7; 9 bases map to TRBD1. CDR3 length: 14 residues. Germline values: CDR1 SGHAT, CDR2 FQNNGV. The trim removed 3 bases at V and 2 bases at J, leaving 2 bases unmatched. CDR3 bases: TGTGCCAGCAGCTTGGGACAGGGCACCTACGAGCAGTACTTC. This translates into CASSLGQGTYEQYF. Full variable domain (remainder filled in from reference TRBV11-2 and TRBJ2-7): EAGVAQSPRYKIIEKRQSVAFWCNPISGHATLYWYQQILGQGPKLLIQFQNNGVVDDSQLPKDRFSAERLKGVDSTLKIQPAKLEDSAVYLCASSLGQGTYEQYFGPGTRLTVT.

V usage is TRBV7-2 and J usage is TRBJ2-1; 14 bases map to TRBD2. Losses at the gene ends were 4 bases for V and 8 bases for J; bases not matched to a gene: 7. Germline V gene lookup returns CDR1 SGHTA and CDR2 FQGNSA. The CDR3 spans 16 residues. CDR3: CASSYGTSGGGDEQFF. CDR3 bases: TGTGCCAGCAGCTACGGGACTAGCGGGGGTGGCGATGAGCAGTTCTTC.

The chain recombines TRBV28 with TRBJ2-5, with 9 bases matching TRBD2. The CDR3 contains 14 residues. Germline CDR1 reads MDHEN; CDR2 reads SYDVKM. V lost 1 base to trimming and J lost 3 bases; unmatched junction nucleotides: 0. The CDR3 sequence is CASSLLAGEETQYF. CDR3 bases: TGTGCCAGCAGTTTATTAGCGGGGGAAGAGACCCAGTACTTC.

The chain has TRBV28 and TRBJ1-5; 9 nucleotides match TRBD1. Per germline, CDR1 MDHEN and CDR2 SYDVKM. J was trimmed by 2 bases and V by 5 bases; bases with no gene match: 13. The CDR3 is 18 residues long. The CDR3 here is CASSPSKGGQGRNQPQHF. The CDR3 bases are TGTGCCAGCAGTCCTTCAAAGGGGGGACAGGGCCGCAATCAGCCCCAGCATTTT.

This chain uses TRBV7-9 with TRBJ2-1; 12 positions match TRBD2. Trimming at V came to 0 bases and at J to 7 bases, leaving 10 bases not matched to a gene. Germline CDR1 SEHNR, CDR2 FQNEAQ (reference sequence). This CDR3 has 18 residues. CDR3 sequence: CASSLARLAGGPGNEQFF. As DNA, the CDR3 is TGTGCCAGCAGCTTAGCGAGGCTAGCGGGAGGGCCGGGGAATGAGCAGTTCTTC.

The rearrangement links TRBV11-2 to TRBJ2-7; TRBD2 aligns across 9 bases. CDR3 length: 16 residues. Germline V lookup: CDR1 SGHAT, CDR2 FQNNGV. Unmatched junction bases numbered 9, after V lost 4 bases and J lost 2 bases. The CDR3 DNA follows: TGTGCCAGCAGCTCTCGGGTAGCGGGAGAAGCCTACGAGCAGTACTTC. It yields the protein CASSSRVAGEAYEQYF. Filled out from reference TRBV11-2 and TRBJ2-7, the complete variable domain reads EAGVAQSPRYKIIEKRQSVAFWCNPISGHATLYWYQQILGQGPKLLIQFQNNGVVDDSQLPKDRFSAERLKGVDSTLKIQPAKLEDSAVYLCASSSRVAGEAYEQYFGPGTRLTVT.

The chain combines TRBV28 with TRBJ1-1; possible D gene TRBD1, 5 bases. V shed 6 bases and J shed 1 base, with 9 bases lying between them. Germline V CDR1 and CDR2: MDHEN, SYDVKM. The CDR3 has 13 residues. The CDR3 is CASRGAGNTEAFF. In DNA, the CDR3 is TGTGCCAGCAGAGGGGCCGGGAACACTGAAGCTTTCTTT.

CDR3: CASSPNRRRFNQPQHF. DNA for the CDR3: TGTGCCAGCAGCCCAAATAGGCGGAGGTTCAATCAGCCCCAGCATTTT. This chain connects TRBV7-2 to TRBJ1-5; the D is unclear. The CDR3 sequence is 16 residues long. Trimming removed 5 bases from V and 3 bases from J, with 17 bases in between. Germline V gene sequence: CDR1 SGHTA, CDR2 FQGNSA. Using reference TRBV7-2 and TRBJ1-5 for the parts outside the CDR3, the full variable domain is GAGVSQSPSNKVTEKGKDVELRCDPISGHTALYWYRQSLGQGLEFLIYFQGNSAPDKSGLPSDRFSAERTGGSVSTLTIQRTQQEDSAVYLCASSPNRRRFNQPQHFGDGTRLSIL.

V is TRBV7-8 and J is TRBJ1-2; D perhaps matches TRBD1 (5 bases). Trimming pared 3 bases from V and 0 bases from J, leaving 8 bases between. This CDR3 is built from 14 residues. The germline CDR1 and CDR2 sequences are SGHVS and FQNEAQ. The CDR3 nucleotides are TGTGCCAGCAGCTTCCAGGGATCTAACTATGGCTACACCTTC. Translating gives CASSFQGSNYGYTF. Full variable domain (remainder filled in from reference TRBV7-8 and TRBJ1-2): GAGVSQSPRYKVAKRGQDVALRCDPISGHVSLFWYQQALGQGPEFLTYFQNEAQLDKSGLPSDRFFAERPEGSVSTLKIQRTQQEDSAVYLCASSFQGSNYGYTFGSGTRLTVV.